This TCR beta chain was profiled in a study of shared clonotypes between healthy human individuals. The wider study: Aged between 18 and 49, the donors were two women and three men.

Across several immunoSEQ plates, the genomic DNA of each subset was split evenly. TCRdb's table, derived via immunoSEQ multiplex PCR, lists solely in-frame clones and lacks some. The table lists millions of clones, 90% to 95% of them singletons, with over 0.12% in the top ten. Germline CDR1 is SGDLS and CDR2 is YYNGEE. Trimming stripped 7 bases from V and 7 bases from J, with 15 bases between. The CDR3 length is 14 residues. Sample: naive CD4+ T cells sorted from blood. The subset was: CD45RA+ positively selected. This receptor was taken from a young man in good health. The chain uses TRBV9 and TRBJ1-6, with a tentative D call TRBD1 (5 bases). The chain's CDR3 is CASSALGENSPLHF. CDR3 DNA sequence: TGTGCCAGCTCGGCTTTGGGGGAGAATTCACCCCTCCACTTT.